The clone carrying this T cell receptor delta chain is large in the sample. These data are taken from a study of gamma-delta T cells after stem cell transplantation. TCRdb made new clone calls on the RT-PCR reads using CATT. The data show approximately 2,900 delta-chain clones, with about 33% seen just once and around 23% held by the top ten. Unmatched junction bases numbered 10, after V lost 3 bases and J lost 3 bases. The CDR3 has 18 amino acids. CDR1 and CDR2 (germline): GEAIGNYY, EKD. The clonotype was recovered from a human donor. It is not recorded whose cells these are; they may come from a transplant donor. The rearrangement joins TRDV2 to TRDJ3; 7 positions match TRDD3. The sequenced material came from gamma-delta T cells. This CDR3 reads CACDSAGGQDWDTRQMFF. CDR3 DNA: TGTGCCTGTGACTCGGCTGGGGGCCAAGACTGGGACACCCGACAGATGTTTTTC.